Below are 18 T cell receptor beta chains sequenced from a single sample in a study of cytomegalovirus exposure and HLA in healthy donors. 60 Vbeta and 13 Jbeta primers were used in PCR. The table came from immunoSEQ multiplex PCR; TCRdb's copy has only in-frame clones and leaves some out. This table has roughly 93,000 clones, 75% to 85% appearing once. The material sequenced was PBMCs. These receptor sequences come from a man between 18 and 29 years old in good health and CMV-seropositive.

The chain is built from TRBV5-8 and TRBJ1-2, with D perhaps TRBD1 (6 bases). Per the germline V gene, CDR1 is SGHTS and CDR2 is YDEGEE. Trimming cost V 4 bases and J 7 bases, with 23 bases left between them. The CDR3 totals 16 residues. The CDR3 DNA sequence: TGTGCCAGCAGCCTAGGTTTTAACAGGGAGGGCAGTGGCTACACCTTC. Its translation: CASSLGFNREGSGYTF.

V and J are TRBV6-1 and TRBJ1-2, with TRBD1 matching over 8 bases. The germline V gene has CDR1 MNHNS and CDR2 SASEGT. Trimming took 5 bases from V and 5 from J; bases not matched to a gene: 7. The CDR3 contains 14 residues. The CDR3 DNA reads TGTGCCAGCAGTCCCGGGACAGGAGAATATGGCTACACCTTC. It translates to CASSPGTGEYGYTF.

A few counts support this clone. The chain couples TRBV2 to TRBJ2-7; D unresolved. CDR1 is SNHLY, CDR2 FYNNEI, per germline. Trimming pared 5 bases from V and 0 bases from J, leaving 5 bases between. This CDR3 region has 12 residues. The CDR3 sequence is CASSLNSYEQYF. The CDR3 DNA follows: TGTGCCAGCAGTCTAAACTCCTACGAGCAGTACTTC.

The CDR3 DNA is TGTGCCAGCAGTGACCTCAACAGGGGCAATCAGCCCCAGCATTTT. This codes for CASSDLNRGNQPQHF. V and J are TRBV6-1 and TRBJ1-5, with a weak D call TRBD1 (6 bases). The germline CDR1 and CDR2 sequences are MNHNS and SASEGT. The V end was cut by 3 bases, the J end by 2 bases, with 11 bases between. The CDR3 runs 15 residues.

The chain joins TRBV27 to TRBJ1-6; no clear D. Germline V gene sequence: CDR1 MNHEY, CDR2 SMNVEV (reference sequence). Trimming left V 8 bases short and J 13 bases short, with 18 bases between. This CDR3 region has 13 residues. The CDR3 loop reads CASQSFLGEPLHF. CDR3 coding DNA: TGTGCCAGCCAGAGCTTCCTCGGGGAGCCCCTCCACTTT.

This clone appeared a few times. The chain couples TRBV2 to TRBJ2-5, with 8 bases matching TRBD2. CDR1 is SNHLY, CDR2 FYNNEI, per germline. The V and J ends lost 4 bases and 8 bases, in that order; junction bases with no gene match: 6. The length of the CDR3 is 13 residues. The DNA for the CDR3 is TGTGCCAGCAGTGCGGTAGCGGGGTACACCCAGTACTTC. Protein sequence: CASSAVAGYTQYF.

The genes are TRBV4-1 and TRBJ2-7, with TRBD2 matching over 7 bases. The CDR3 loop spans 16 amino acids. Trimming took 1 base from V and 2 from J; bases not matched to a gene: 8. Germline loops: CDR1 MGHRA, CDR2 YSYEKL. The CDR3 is CASSQVPAGITYEQYF. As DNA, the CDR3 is TGCGCCAGCAGCCAAGTGCCAGCGGGGATTACCTACGAGCAGTACTTC.

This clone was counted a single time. CDR3 sequence: CASSRTVEETQYF. The CDR3 bases are TGCGCCAGCAGCCGGACAGTGGAAGAGACCCAGTACTTC. The V gene is TRBV10-1, the J gene TRBJ2-5, with D perhaps TRBD1 (6 bases). Germline CDR1 is WNHNN and CDR2 is SYGVQD (reference sequence). This CDR3 comprises 13 residues. V lost 6 bases, J lost 3 bases, and 11 bases lay in between.

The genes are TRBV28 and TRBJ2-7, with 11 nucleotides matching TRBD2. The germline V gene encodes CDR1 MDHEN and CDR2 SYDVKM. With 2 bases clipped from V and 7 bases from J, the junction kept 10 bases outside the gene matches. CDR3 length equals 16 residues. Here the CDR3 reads CASSLRGLAGGWEQYF. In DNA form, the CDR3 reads TGTGCCAGCAGTTTAAGGGGGCTAGCGGGGGGCTGGGAGCAGTACTTC. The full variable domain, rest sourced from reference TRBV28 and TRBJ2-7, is DVKVTQSSRYLVKRTGEKVFLECVQDMDHENMFWYRQDPGLGLRLIYFSYDVKMKEKGDIPEGYSVSREKKERFSLILESASTNQTSMYLCASSLRGLAGGWEQYFGPGTRLTVT.

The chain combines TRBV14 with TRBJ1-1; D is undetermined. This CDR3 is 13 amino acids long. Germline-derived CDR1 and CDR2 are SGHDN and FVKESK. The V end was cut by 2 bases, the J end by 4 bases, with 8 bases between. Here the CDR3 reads CASSQLKSTEAFF. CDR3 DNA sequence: TGTGCCAGCAGCCAACTGAAGAGCACTGAAGCTTTCTTT.

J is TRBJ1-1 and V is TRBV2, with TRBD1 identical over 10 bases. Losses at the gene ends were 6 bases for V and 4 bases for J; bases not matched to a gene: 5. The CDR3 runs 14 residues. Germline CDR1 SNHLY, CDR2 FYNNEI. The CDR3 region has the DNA TGTGCCAGCAGGGGGACAGGGGATCGCACTGAAGCTTTCTTT. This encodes CASRGTGDRTEAFF.

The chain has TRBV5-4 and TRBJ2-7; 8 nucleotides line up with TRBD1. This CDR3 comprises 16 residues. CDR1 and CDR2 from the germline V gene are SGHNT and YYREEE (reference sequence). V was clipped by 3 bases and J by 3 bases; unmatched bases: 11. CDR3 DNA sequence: TGTGCCAGCAGCTCCCGAGCTCAGGGGGCACTCTACGAGCAGTACTTC. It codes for CASSSRAQGALYEQYF.

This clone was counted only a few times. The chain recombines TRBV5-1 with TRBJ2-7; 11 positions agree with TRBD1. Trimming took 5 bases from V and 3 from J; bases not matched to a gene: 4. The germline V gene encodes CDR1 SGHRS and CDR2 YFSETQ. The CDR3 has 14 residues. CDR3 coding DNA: TGCGCCAGCAGGTCCGGGACAGGGGGCTACGAGCAGTACTTC. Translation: CASRSGTGGYEQYF.

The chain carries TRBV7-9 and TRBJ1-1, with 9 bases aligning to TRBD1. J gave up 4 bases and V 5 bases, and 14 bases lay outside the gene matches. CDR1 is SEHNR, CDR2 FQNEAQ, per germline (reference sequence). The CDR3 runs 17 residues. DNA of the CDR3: TGTGCCAGCAGCCCCAACGGGGGACAGGGAAGCTTCACTGAAGCTTTCTTT. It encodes CASSPNGGQGSFTEAFF.

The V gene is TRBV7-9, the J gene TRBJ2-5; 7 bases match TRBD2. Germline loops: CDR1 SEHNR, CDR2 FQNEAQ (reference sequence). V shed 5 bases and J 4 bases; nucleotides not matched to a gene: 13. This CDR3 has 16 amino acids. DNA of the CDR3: TGTGCCAGCAGCCCCACCCTTGGGGGGGAGGGAGAGACCCAGTACTTC. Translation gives CASSPTLGGEGETQYF.

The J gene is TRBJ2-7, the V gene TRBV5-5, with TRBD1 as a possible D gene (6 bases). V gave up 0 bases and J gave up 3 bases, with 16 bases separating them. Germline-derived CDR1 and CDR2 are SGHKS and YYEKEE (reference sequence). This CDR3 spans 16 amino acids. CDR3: CASSLVWPEGDYEQYF. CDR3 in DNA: TGTGCCAGCAGCTTGGTGTGGCCCGAGGGGGACTACGAGCAGTACTTC. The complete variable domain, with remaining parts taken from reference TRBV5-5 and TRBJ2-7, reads DAGVTQSPTHLIKTRGQQVTLRCSPISGHKSVSWYQQVLGQGPQFIFQYYEKEERGRGNFPDRFSARQFPNYSSELNVNALLLGDSALYLCASSLVWPEGDYEQYFGPGTRLTVT.

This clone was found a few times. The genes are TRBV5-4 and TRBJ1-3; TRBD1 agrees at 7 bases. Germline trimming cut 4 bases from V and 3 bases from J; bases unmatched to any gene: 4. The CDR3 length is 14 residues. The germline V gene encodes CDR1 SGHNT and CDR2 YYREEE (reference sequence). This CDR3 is CASSTGTVGNTIYF. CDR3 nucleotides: TGTGCCAGCAGCACCGGGACAGTTGGAAACACCATATATTTT.

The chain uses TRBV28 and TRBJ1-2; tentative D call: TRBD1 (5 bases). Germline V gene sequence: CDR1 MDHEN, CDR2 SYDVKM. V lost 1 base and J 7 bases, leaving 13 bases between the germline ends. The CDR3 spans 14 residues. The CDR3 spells CASSLYRQGGGYTF. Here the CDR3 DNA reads TGTGCCAGCAGTTTATATCGGCAGGGTGGTGGCTACACCTTC.